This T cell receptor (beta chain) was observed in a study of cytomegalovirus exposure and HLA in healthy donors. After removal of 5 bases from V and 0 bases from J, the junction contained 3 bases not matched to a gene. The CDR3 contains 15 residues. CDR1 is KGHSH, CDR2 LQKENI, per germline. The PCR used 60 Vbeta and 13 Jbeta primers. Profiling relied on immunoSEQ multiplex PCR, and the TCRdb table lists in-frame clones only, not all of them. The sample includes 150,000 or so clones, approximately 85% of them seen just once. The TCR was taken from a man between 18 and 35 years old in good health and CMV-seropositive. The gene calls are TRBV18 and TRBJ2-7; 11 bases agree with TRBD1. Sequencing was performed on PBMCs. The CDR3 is CASSRTGGDSYEQYF. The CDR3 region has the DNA TGTGCCAGCTCAAGGACAGGGGGCGACTCCTACGAGCAGTACTTC.